This T cell receptor (beta chain) was identified in a study of blood T cells in healthy people across ages. In the study overall: Capturing about one barcoded beta molecule per two T cells was achieved by template switching.

Combining a sample-barcoded 5' primer with a J-beta primer mix, a second PCR ran for roughly 7 to 12 cycles. TCRdb recomputed calls from the 5' RACE reads with MiXCR, one row per CDR3 protein. Among 600,000 or so distinct CDR3 sequences listed, under 25% were seen once. In this sample, this clonotype turned up a few times. The V and J ends lost 0 bases and 5 bases, in that order; junction bases with no gene match: 7. CDR3 length: 16 residues. The germline V gene has CDR1 SGHDT and CDR2 YYEEEE. The sequence derives from a man in his sixties or seventies in good health. Sequencing input: blood. V usage is TRBV5-6 and J usage is TRBJ2-1; 8 bases are shared with TRBD2. The CDR3 nucleotides are TGTGCCAGCAGCTTGGACGGAGCGGGAGAGAACAATGAGCAGTTCTTC. Translated, it gives CASSLDGAGENNEQFF.